Shown below are 23 T cell receptor beta chains from a single sample sequenced in a study of blood T cell repertoires in COVID-19. The protocol was immunoSEQ multiplex PCR, while the TCRdb copy is restricted to in-frame clones and leaves out a portion. Of about 6,700 clones detected, roughly 88% appear once; the ten largest clones hold approximately 23%. Material: peripheral blood. Receptors originate from a human donor in a cohort sampled during active COVID-19.

The rearrangement uses TRBV25-1 and TRBJ1-6; 12 nucleotides agree with TRBD1. Trimming removed 3 bases from V and 14 bases from J; junction bases left unmatched: 8. The CDR3 consists of 15 residues. CDR1 is MGHDK, CDR2 SYGVNS, per germline. The CDR3 DNA is TGTGCCAGCAGTGATCCCGGGACAGGGGGCATGTCCCTCCACTTT. Protein: CASSDPGTGGMSLHF.

The rearrangement links TRBV18 to TRBJ2-7, with a tentative D call TRBD2 (6 bases). CDR1 and CDR2 (germline): KGHSH, LQKENI. V lost 6 bases to trimming and J lost 6 bases, with 18 bases between them. The CDR3 runs 14 residues. In DNA form, the CDR3 reads TGTGCCAGCTCTGGACGGGGGTCCGCTTCCGAGCAGTACTTC. It codes for CASSGRGSASEQYF. The full variable domain, completed using reference TRBV18 and TRBJ2-7, is NAGVMQNPRHLVRRRGQEARLRCSPMKGHSHVYWYRQLPEEGLKFMVYLQKENIIDESGMPKERFSAEFPKEGPSILRIQQVVRGDSAAYFCASSGRGSASEQYFGPGTRLTVT.

V gene TRBV6-1 combines with J gene TRBJ1-6, with no clear D. The V gene lost 2 bases and the J gene lost 10 bases, with 15 bases spanning the gap. This CDR3 has 15 amino acids. The germline gives CDR1 MNHNS, CDR2 SASEGT. The CDR3 is CASSESAGLGSPLHF. The CDR3 DNA follows: TGTGCCAGCAGTGAATCCGCAGGCCTGGGCTCACCCCTCCACTTT.

This clone turned up a few times. The chain uses TRBV2 and TRBJ2-2, with 8 bases that match TRBD2. V was pared by 3 bases and J by 4 bases, with 4 bases of the junction left unmatched. Germline assignment: CDR1 SNHLY and CDR2 FYNNEI. There are 15 residues in the CDR3. CDR3 bases: TGTGCCAGCAGTGACCCGGGAGGGCCCACCGGGGAGCTGTTTTTT. The encoded protein is CASSDPGGPTGELFF.

The chain recombines TRBV5-1 with TRBJ2-7; D is perhaps TRBD2 (5 bases). Trimming stripped 0 bases from V and 5 bases from J, with 15 bases between. The length of the CDR3 is 15 residues. The germline V gene has CDR1 SGHRS and CDR2 YFSETQ. CDR3 region: CASSLEGRGYDEQYF. CDR3 nucleotide sequence: TGCGCCAGCAGCTTGGAAGGCAGAGGGTACGACGAGCAGTACTTC.

The V and J genes are TRBV7-8 and TRBJ1-1, with D hard to call. The V end lost 1 base, the J end lost 1 base, and 10 bases lay between the germline ends. The V gene's germline CDR1 is SGHVS and CDR2 FQNEAQ. This CDR3 spans 15 amino acids. CDR3 DNA sequence: TGTGCCAGCAGCTTAGTGTTTTCGGGGAACACTGAAGCTTTCTTT. Its protein is CASSLVFSGNTEAFF.

The rearrangement joins TRBV3-1 (or the pseudogene TRBV3-2) to TRBJ2-1; TRBD2 matches 10 bases. The V segment lost 1 base and the J segment 3 bases; nucleotides outside the gene matches: 6. There are 17 residues in the CDR3. In germline, CDR1 is LGHDT, CDR2 YNNKEL (reference sequence). The CDR3 DNA is TGTGCCAGCAGCCAAGGGGTCAGCGGGGGGGTCTACAATGAGCAGTTCTTC. It is translated as CASSQGVSGGVYNEQFF.

In its sample, this clone was seen once. The rearrangement links TRBV11-2 to TRBJ2-1; 9 bases line up with TRBD2. The CDR3 length is 15 residues. V lost 10 bases and J lost 2; bases outside the gene matches: 9. Per germline, CDR1 SGHAT and CDR2 FQNNGV. The CDR3 here is CAISRLAGTYNEQFF. The CDR3 region has the DNA TGTGCCATCTCCCGGCTAGCGGGGACCTACAATGAGCAGTTCTTC.

The V gene is TRBV19, the J gene TRBJ2-3; TRBD2 is a possible D gene (6 bases). The CDR3 has 13 amino acids. V was trimmed by 6 bases and J by 2 bases, leaving 9 bases between them. Germline V gene sequence: CDR1 LNHDA, CDR2 SQIVND (reference sequence). The CDR3: CASSSGHTDTQYF. CDR3 sequence (DNA): TGTGCCAGTAGCAGCGGGCACACAGATACGCAGTATTTT.

CDR3 bases: TGCAGCGTTGAAGAACCACAGTCCTACGAGCAGTACTTC. Translating it yields CSVEEPQSYEQYF. The rearrangement uses TRBV29-1 and TRBJ2-7; D unclear. Trimming removed 0 bases at V and 1 base at J, with 7 bases between. The CDR3 totals 13 residues. Germline CDR1 reads SQVTM; CDR2 reads ANQGSEA.

The V and J genes are TRBV6-5 and TRBJ1-2; TRBD1 might be the D (5 bases). CDR3 length: 14 amino acids. The V and J ends lost 0 bases and 6 bases respectively, with 11 bases between them. The germline V gene has CDR1 MNHEY and CDR2 SVGAGI. CDR3 amino acids: CASSYSRGAHGYTF. DNA of the CDR3: TGTGCCAGCAGTTACTCGCGCGGGGCCCATGGCTACACCTTC.

The chain carries TRBV10-1 and TRBJ1-2; TRBD1 aligns across 11 bases. The CDR3 covers 14 residues. Germline values: CDR1 WNHNN, CDR2 SYGVQD (reference sequence). V gave up 8 bases and J gave up 4 bases; unmatched junction bases: 6. The CDR3 spells CASGGTGGSYGYTF. The CDR3 DNA reads as TGCGCCAGCGGGGGGACAGGGGGGAGCTATGGCTACACCTTC.

The chain has TRBV19 and TRBJ1-6, with D uncertain. The CDR3 spans 13 residues. V was cut by 0 bases and J by 7 bases, with 4 bases left in between. Germline V gene sequence: CDR1 LNHDA, CDR2 SQIVND (reference sequence). CDR3 loop: CASSIDINSPLHF. For the CDR3, the DNA is TGTGCCAGTAGTATAGATATAAATTCACCCCTCCACTTT.

This rearrangement joins TRBV6-6 to TRBJ2-1; 8 bases align to TRBD1. The germline V gene has CDR1 MNHNY and CDR2 SVGAGI (reference sequence). This CDR3 has 12 residues. V shed 4 bases, J shed 13 bases, and the junction held 6 bases outside the gene matches. CDR3 nucleotides: TGTGCCAGCAGTTTCCGGACAGGGTTACAGTTCTTC. Its translation is CASSFRTGLQFF.

This clone rates as hyperexpanded. The rearrangement uses TRBV28 and TRBJ2-7; TRBD2 might be the D (5 bases). The CDR3 is 14 amino acids. Trimming removed 3 bases from V and 3 bases from J, with 12 bases in between. Germline V CDR1 and CDR2: MDHEN, SYDVKM. In DNA form, the CDR3 reads TGTGCCAGCAGTTTCTACCGGGGAAACTACGAGCAGTACTTC. This sequence encodes CASSFYRGNYEQYF.

The rearrangement links TRBV6-5 to TRBJ2-7; perhaps TRBD1 as D (5 bases). Germline V gene data show CDR1 as MNHEY and CDR2 as SVGAGI. This CDR3 is 14 amino acids long. V lost 0 bases to trimming and J lost 3 bases, with 9 bases between them. The CDR3 spells CASSYSDTLYEQYF. The CDR3, as DNA: TGTGCCAGCAGTTACTCGGACACTCTCTACGAGCAGTACTTC.

The chain is built from TRBV5-1 and TRBJ2-3; TRBD1 matches 7 bases. The CDR3 runs to 14 residues. Germline assignment: CDR1 SGHRS and CDR2 YFSETQ. The trim removed 3 bases at V and 5 bases at J, leaving 6 bases unmatched. The CDR3 sequence: CASSSQGSGDTQYF. CDR3 nucleotide sequence: TGCGCCAGCAGCTCACAGGGGTCGGGAGATACGCAGTATTTT.

This sequence joins TRBV3-1 (or the pseudogene TRBV3-2) and TRBJ2-3; 13 positions agree with TRBD2. J gave up 5 bases and V 5 bases, and 7 bases lay outside the gene matches. The CDR3 covers 16 residues. The germline V gene has CDR1 LGHDT and CDR2 YNNKEL (reference sequence). In nucleotides, the CDR3 is TGTGCCAGCAGCGAAGGACTAGCGGGAGAGGTAGATACGCAGTATTTT. Its protein is CASSEGLAGEVDTQYF.

This clone was seen a handful of times. J is TRBJ2-1 and V is TRBV9; 7 positions agree with TRBD1. Germline V CDR1 and CDR2: SGDLS, YYNGEE. J lost 10 bases, V lost 0 bases, and 10 bases had no gene match. The CDR3 length is 15 residues. The CDR3 protein is CASSVGGTAFGEQFF. CDR3 sequence (DNA): TGTGCCAGCAGCGTAGGTGGGACAGCCTTTGGGGAGCAGTTCTTC.

The chain has TRBV11-2 and TRBJ2-7, with 8 bases identical to TRBD2. CDR3 length equals 16 residues. Unmatched junction bases numbered 10, after V lost 5 bases and J lost 1 base. In germline, CDR1 is SGHAT, CDR2 FQNNGV. In nucleotides, the CDR3 is TGTGCCAGCAGCCCCCGGGGGGGGGAAAAGTCCTACGAGCAGTACTTC. Translating it yields CASSPRGGEKSYEQYF.

The chain's CDR3 is CATSRDQDTQYF. In DNA, the CDR3 is TGTGCCACCAGCAGAGATCAAGATACGCAGTATTTT. The chain employs TRBV15 and TRBJ2-3; no clear D gene. V was trimmed by 0 bases and J by 5 bases, leaving 3 bases between them. The CDR3 loop spans 12 amino acids. Germline V gene sequence: CDR1 LNHNV, CDR2 YYDKDF (reference sequence).

V gene TRBV28 combines with J gene TRBJ1-1, with 10 positions matching TRBD1. V shed 7 bases and J 3 bases; nucleotides not matched to a gene: 8. The CDR3 length is 15 residues. The germline CDR1 and CDR2 sequences are MDHEN and SYDVKM. The CDR3 here is CASNGSGTGDTEAFF. CDR3 in DNA: TGTGCCAGCAATGGATCCGGGACAGGGGACACTGAAGCTTTCTTT.

The J gene is TRBJ1-4, the V gene TRBV6-5; weak D call: TRBD1 (6 bases). The germline V gene encodes CDR1 MNHEY and CDR2 SVGAGI. Trimming took 7 bases from V and 7 from J, leaving 16 bases between them. The CDR3 loop spans 14 amino acids. In DNA, the CDR3 is TGTGCCAGCACCCCTCGGGCCAGGGGTGAAAAACTGTTTTTT. Translation: CASTPRARGEKLFF.